Presented here are 17 T cell receptor beta chains from one specimen sequenced in a study of T cells in Graves' hyperthyroidism and ophthalmopathy. It was RNA transcripts that yielded the amplified TCR beta CDR3 regions. First-round RT-PCR with HTBI primers amplified the TCR CDR3 region. Each CDR3 protein is one row after TCRdb ran MiXCR on the multiplex PCR reads. The sample holds a few hundred thousand distinct CDR3 sequences; more than 15% are singletons and the top ten take 15% to 20%. The sequencing sample was made of blood. The receptors originated from a woman aged 18-35 years with Graves' ophthalmopathy.

This clonotype was observed at least ten times. This chain uses TRBV2 with TRBJ1-5, with D uncertain. V gave up 7 bases and J gave up 0 bases, with 16 bases separating them. This CDR3 spans 16 amino acids. Germline-derived CDR1 and CDR2 are SNHLY and FYNNEI. For the CDR3, the DNA is TGTGCCAGCAATGCCGGAGGGCCCTATAGCAATCAGCCCCAGCATTTT. This translates into CASNAGGPYSNQPQHF. The entire variable domain, with the rest obtained from reference TRBV2 and TRBJ1-5, is as follows: EPEVTQTPSHQVTQMGQEVILRCVPISNHLYFYWYRQILGQKVEFLVSFYNNEISEKSEIFDDQFSVERPDGSNFTLKIRSTKLEDSAMYFCASNAGGPYSNQPQHFGDGTRLSIL.

This rearrangement joins TRBV30 to TRBJ2-7, with 9 positions matching TRBD1. Germline assignment: CDR1 GTSNPN and CDR2 SVGIG (reference sequence). There are 14 residues in the CDR3. After removal of 2 bases from V and 6 bases from J, the junction contained 8 bases not matched to a gene. CDR3 nucleotides: TGTGCCTGGAGTTCCACGATACAGGGGGCCGAGCAGTACTTC. This gives the protein CAWSSTIQGAEQYF.

This clonotype was seen many times. The gene calls are TRBV6-1 and TRBJ1-1; D unclear. V gave up 10 bases and J gave up 2 bases, with 14 bases separating them. The CDR3 is made up of 13 amino acids. Germline lookup yields CDR1 MNHNS and CDR2 SASEGT. The CDR3 DNA sequence: TGTGCCATGCCCGGTCGGGAAAACACTGAAGCTTTCTTT. It codes for CAMPGRENTEAFF.

Here the CDR3 reads CASSLWQGSTIYF. The CDR3 coding sequence is TGTGCCAGCAGTCTATGGCAGGGGAGCACCATATATTTT. This chain joins TRBV12-3 or TRBV12-4 and TRBJ1-3; tentative D call: TRBD1 (6 bases). V lost 5 bases and J lost 9, with 14 bases in between. The CDR3 is 13 residues long.

This clonotype was counted at least ten times. J is TRBJ1-5 and V is TRBV27; D is possibly TRBD1 (5 bases). Germline CDR1 reads MNHEY; CDR2 reads SMNVEV (reference sequence). Trimming pared 5 bases from V and 4 bases from J, leaving 12 bases between. CDR3 length equals 14 residues. The CDR3 region is CASSTQGFNQPQHF. Here the CDR3 DNA reads TGTGCCAGCAGTACCCAGGGATTTAATCAGCCCCAGCATTTT.

The V gene is TRBV28, the J gene TRBJ2-2; 9 bases are shared with TRBD1. Germline V gives CDR1 MDHEN, CDR2 SYDVKM. The CDR3 totals 16 residues. Trimming cost V 3 bases and J 10 bases; bases outside gene matches: 12. The CDR3 spells CASSLEMDRGGPELFF. CDR3 sequence (DNA): TGTGCCAGCAGTTTGGAAATGGACAGGGGAGGTCCGGAGCTGTTTTTT.

This clonotype was observed a few times. CDR3 nucleotide sequence: TGCAGTATTCAGGCGGGGGATACGGGCGGGGAGCTGTTTTTT. Amino acid sequence: CSIQAGDTGGELFF. The rearrangement uses TRBV29-1 and TRBJ2-2, with 7 bases lining up with TRBD2. The CDR3 totals 14 residues. Germline V gene lookup returns CDR1 SQVTM and CDR2 ANQGSEA.

At least ten counts were recorded for this clonotype. The genes are TRBV7-6 and TRBJ2-5; maybe TRBD2 (6 bases). Germline V gene data show CDR1 as SGHVS and CDR2 as FNYEAQ. CDR3 length: 14 amino acids. V lost 5 bases to trimming and J lost 5 bases, with 15 bases between them. The CDR3 loop is CASSMIPREETQYF. The DNA of the CDR3 is TGTGCCAGCAGCATGATCCCTCGGGAGGAGACCCAGTACTTC.

The table lists this clonotype with a few counts. The gene calls are TRBV13 and TRBJ2-7; D is tentatively TRBD1 or TRBD2 (5 bases each). CDR1 PRHDT and CDR2 FYEKMQ come from the germline V gene (reference sequence). The CDR3 is 13 residues long. V shed 7 bases and J shed 0 bases, with 10 bases lying between them. The CDR3 loop reads CASNRGSSYEQYF. As DNA, the CDR3 is TGTGCCAGCAATCGGGGCAGCTCCTACGAGCAGTACTTC.

CDR3 bases: TGCAGTGCTACAAGGGACAGAGAGCAGTACTTC. Protein product: CSATRDREQYF. V usage is TRBV20-1 and J usage is TRBJ2-7; 7 bases agree with TRBD1. CDR1 DFQATT and CDR2 SNEGSKA come from the germline V gene (reference sequence). Unmatched junction bases numbered 4, after V lost 4 bases and J lost 7 bases. CDR3 size: 11 residues.

The CDR3, as DNA: TGTGCCAGCAGTCCGGGACTAGCGGGGGGCAACAATGAGCAGTTCTTC. The encoded protein is CASSPGLAGGNNEQFF. J is TRBJ2-1 and V is TRBV27; 15 positions match TRBD2. The CDR3 consists of 16 residues. Looked up from germline, CDR1 is MNHEY and CDR2 is SMNVEV (reference sequence). V lost 5 bases and J lost 5; bases outside the gene matches: 4.

As for this clonotype: A read error may account for a junction end that differs from germline. J is TRBJ1-1 and V is TRBV11-2, with D perhaps matching TRBD1 (5 bases). From germline, CDR1 is SGHAT and CDR2 FQNNGV. This CDR3 is 16 amino acids long. In DNA form, the CDR3 reads TGTGCCAGCAGCGTAGATTCCGGGGGAATGAACACTGAAGCTTTCTTT. Its protein product is CASSVDSGGMNTEAFF.

This clonotype was observed many times. This rearrangement joins TRBV30 to TRBJ1-2; 7 bases fit TRBD1. V gave up 8 bases and J gave up 3 bases; unmatched junction bases: 9. Germline lookup yields CDR1 GTSNPN and CDR2 SVGIG (reference sequence). The CDR3 is 13 amino acids. DNA for the CDR3: TGTGCCCCTAAGGGGACAGCGGACTATGGCTACACCTTC. Residues: CAPKGTADYGYTF.

This clonotype has only a few counts. The rearrangement uses TRBV6-1 and TRBJ2-7; 13 bases are a match to TRBD2. V shed 4 bases, J shed 4 bases, and the junction held 4 bases outside the gene matches. Germline CDR1 and CDR2: MNHNS and SASEGT. The length of the CDR3 is 15 residues. CDR3 amino acids: CASSVQTSGGYEQYF. The CDR3 nucleotides read TGTGCCAGCAGTGTCCAGACTAGCGGGGGGTACGAGCAGTACTTC.

This clonotype was counted only a few times. The chain uses TRBV29-1 and TRBJ2-5; D ambiguous. This CDR3 has 13 residues. Looked up from germline, CDR1 is SQVTM and CDR2 is ANQGSEA. Trimming shortened V by 7 bases and J by 4 bases, and 16 bases separated the two germline ends. The CDR3 nucleotides are TGCAGCGCTCAAGACCCCTTGGGAGAGACCCAGTACTTC. Its translation: CSAQDPLGETQYF.

This clonotype showed up many times. The rearrangement links TRBV20-1 to TRBJ1-5, with D perhaps TRBD1 (5 bases). The V and J ends lost 6 bases and 0 bases respectively, with 12 bases between them. The germline V gene has CDR1 DFQATT and CDR2 SNEGSKA (reference sequence). The CDR3 runs 14 residues. CDR3 DNA sequence: TGCAGTGCAAGGACACTAACTAGCAATCAGCCCCAGCATTTT. This gives the protein CSARTLTSNQPQHF.

This clonotype was seen at least ten times. This sequence joins TRBV2 and TRBJ1-1; D gene ambiguous. The CDR3 runs to 12 residues. Trimming removed 6 bases at V and 2 bases at J, with 7 bases between. CDR1 is SNHLY and CDR2 is FYNNEI in the germline V gene. The CDR3 here is CASRPANTEAFF. The CDR3 bases are TGTGCCAGCAGGCCAGCTAACACTGAAGCTTTCTTT.